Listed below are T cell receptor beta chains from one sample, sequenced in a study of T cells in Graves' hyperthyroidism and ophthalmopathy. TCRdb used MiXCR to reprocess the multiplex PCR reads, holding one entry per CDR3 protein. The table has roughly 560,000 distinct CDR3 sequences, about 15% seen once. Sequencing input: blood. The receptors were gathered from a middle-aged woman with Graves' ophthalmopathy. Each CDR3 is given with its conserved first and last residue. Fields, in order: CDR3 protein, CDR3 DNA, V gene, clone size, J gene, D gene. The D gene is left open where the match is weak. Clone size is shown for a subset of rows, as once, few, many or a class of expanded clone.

CDR3: CASNRDGQPQHF
DNA: TGTGCCAGCAACAGAGACGGTCAGCCCCAGCATTTT
V: TRBV28
size: many
J: TRBJ1-5
D: NA

CDR3: CARDREGDTEAFF
DNA: TGTGCCAGAGACAGGGAGGGGGACACTGAAGCTTTCTTT
V: TRBV2
size: many
J: TRBJ1-1
D: TRBD1

CDR3: CASSPLSGTANYGYTF
DNA: TGTGCCAGCAGTCCATTGTCGGGGACGGCAAACTATGGCTACACCTTC
V: TRBV11-2
size: NA
J: TRBJ1-2
D: NA

CDR3: CASSLKGNGANVLTF
DNA: TGTGCCAGCAGCTTGAAAGGCAATGGGGCCAACGTCCTGACTTTC
V: TRBV5-5
size: few
J: TRBJ2-6
D: NA

CDR3: CASSVQGGANYGYTF
DNA: TGTGCCAGCAGTGTCCAGGGGGGAGCTAACTATGGCTACACCTTC
V: TRBV6-1
size: few
J: TRBJ1-2
D: TRBD1

CDR3: CASSFLPSALTNTGELFF
DNA: TGTGCCAGCAGCTTCCTCCCCTCCGCCCTTACGAACACCGGGGAGCTGTTTTTT
V: TRBV7-3
size: NA
J: TRBJ2-2
D: NA

CDR3: CASSPAGEPGNTEAFF
DNA: TGTGCCAGCAGCCCGGCCGGGGAACCAGGGAACACTGAAGCTTTCTTT
V: TRBV28
size: NA
J: TRBJ1-1
D: NA

CDR3: CASSHSDSIVNYGYTF
DNA: TGTGCCAGCAGTCACAGCGATTCGATCGTTAACTATGGCTACACCTTC
V: TRBV6-1
size: many
J: TRBJ1-2
D: NA

CDR3: CAWSSPWSAEAFF
DNA: TGTGCCTGGAGTTCCCCCTGGAGCGCTGAAGCTTTCTTT
V: TRBV30
size: few
J: TRBJ1-1
D: NA

CDR3: CASKPGQGATNYGYTF
DNA: TGTGCCAGCAAGCCGGGACAGGGGGCTACCAACTATGGCTACACCTTC
V: TRBV6-1
size: NA
J: TRBJ1-2
D: TRBD1

CDR3: CASRSGGEGANQPQHF
DNA: TGTGCCAGCAGATCGGGGGGGGAAGGCGCCAATCAGCCCCAGCATTTT
V: TRBV28
size: many
J: TRBJ1-5
D: NA

CDR3: CAMGPELLNTEAFF
DNA: TGTGCCATGGGTCCAGAATTATTGAACACTGAAGCTTTCTTT
V: TRBV27
size: many
J: TRBJ1-1
D: NA

CDR3: CASSYLSPYEQYF
DNA: TGTGCCAGCAGTTACCTATCTCCCTACGAGCAGTACTTC
V: TRBV6-2/TRBV6-3
size: few
J: TRBJ2-7
D: NA

CDR3: CAWRALSTEAFF
DNA: TGTGCCTGGAGGGCGCTGAGCACTGAAGCTTTCTTT
V: TRBV30
size: many
J: TRBJ1-1
D: NA

CDR3: CASRTGENRELFF
DNA: TGCGCCAGCAGGACAGGGGAGAACAGGGAGCTGTTTTTT
V: TRBV5-1
size: NA
J: TRBJ2-2
D: TRBD1

CDR3: CSVVLAGVGETQYF
DNA: TGCAGCGTTGTGCTAGCGGGAGTTGGAGAGACCCAGTACTTC
V: TRBV29-1
size: NA
J: TRBJ2-5
D: TRBD2

CDR3: CSASDRSGGPHEQYF
DNA: TGCAGTGCTTCCGACAGATCGGGAGGGCCCCACGAGCAGTACTTC
V: TRBV20-1
size: many
J: TRBJ2-7
D: TRBD2

CDR3: CSVGDWGYEQYF
DNA: TGCAGCGTTGGGGACTGGGGTTACGAGCAGTACTTC
V: TRBV29-1
size: many
J: TRBJ2-7
D: NA

CDR3: CASIFMGTGGEQYF
DNA: TGTGCCAGCATTTTTATGGGGACCGGGGGGGAGCAGTACTTC
V: TRBV6-5
size: many
J: TRBJ2-7
D: TRBD2

CDR3: CASSFSGLGGGEQYF
DNA: TGTGCCAGCAGCTTCAGTGGCTTGGGGGGAGGGGAGCAGTACTTC
V: TRBV7-2
size: few
J: TRBJ2-7
D: TRBD2

CDR3: CASSLGPTQGGYEQYF
DNA: TGTGCCAGCAGCTTAGGGCCCACTCAGGGTGGCTACGAGCAGTACTTC
V: TRBV7-2
size: NA
J: TRBJ2-7
D: NA

CDR3: CASSLMGVSNQPQHF
DNA: TGTGCCAGCAGTTTAATGGGGGTTAGCAATCAGCCCCAGCATTTT
V: TRBV12-3/TRBV12-4
size: NA
J: TRBJ1-5
D: NA

CDR3: CASIPNQARSTEAFF
DNA: TGTGCCAGCATTCCCAATCAGGCTAGATCCACTGAAGCTTTCTTT
V: TRBV6-1
size: many
J: TRBJ1-1
D: NA

CDR3: CASTPGQGGSRELFF
DNA: TGTGCCAGCACTCCGGGACAGGGGGGGAGCAGGGAGCTGTTTTTT
V: TRBV6-1
size: few
J: TRBJ2-2
D: TRBD1

CDR3: CASSFSTGRNTEAFF
DNA: TGTGCCAGCAGTTTCTCGACAGGGCGGAACACTGAAGCCTTCTTT
V: TRBV6-5
size: many
J: TRBJ1-1
D: TRBD1

CDR3: CASRMSNQPQHF
DNA: TGTGCCAGTAGAATGTCCAATCAGCCCCAGCATTTT
V: TRBV19
size: many
J: TRBJ1-5
D: NA

CDR3: CATSVTGTAGTEAFF
DNA: TGTGCCACCAGTGTTACCGGGACCGCAGGCACTGAAGCTTTCTTT
V: TRBV24-1
size: NA
J: TRBJ1-1
D: NA